A single sample is the source of the 26 T cell receptor beta chains below, sequenced in a study of T cells in Graves' hyperthyroidism and ophthalmopathy. TCR beta CDR3 regions were amplified from RNA. The HTBI primer set served for first-round RT-PCR of the TCR CDR3. MiXCR, applied by TCRdb to the multiplex PCR reads, yields one record per CDR3 protein. The repertoire has hundreds of thousands of distinct CDR3 sequences, roughly 15% of them found once; the top ten carry roughly an eighth. The specimen was blood. The receptors shown here come from a woman between 50 and 59 years old with Graves' ophthalmopathy.

This clonotype came up many times. The chain employs TRBV13 and TRBJ2-3, with 7 nucleotides matching TRBD2. Germline-derived CDR1 and CDR2 are PRHDT and FYEKMQ (reference sequence). The CDR3 runs to 16 residues. The ends lost 5 bases at V and 0 bases at J; junction bases unmatched: 8. The CDR3 DNA reads as TGTGCCAGCAGCGGGGGTCTAGCGGATAGCACAGATACGCAGTATTTT. Its protein is CASSGGLADSTDTQYF.

J is TRBJ1-3 and V is TRBV20-1; D uncertain. The CDR3 consists of 14 residues. Trimming took 0 bases from V and 1 from J, leaving 7 bases between them. Germline V gene lookup returns CDR1 DFQATT and CDR2 SNEGSKA (reference sequence). CDR3 DNA sequence: TGCAGTGCTAGAGATCGGGCGTCTGGAAACACCATATATTTT. It translates to CSARDRASGNTIYF.

There are many counts of this clonotype. The CDR3 loop is CASSASGTSGSDTQYF. CDR3 nucleotides: TGTGCCAGCAGTGCCTCCGGGACTAGCGGGAGCGATACGCAGTATTTT. The chain recombines TRBV11-2 with TRBJ2-3, with TRBD2 identical over 14 bases. Per germline, CDR1 SGHAT and CDR2 FQNNGV. J gave up 6 bases and V 6 bases, and 8 bases lay outside the gene matches. The CDR3 consists of 16 residues.

There are many counts of this clonotype. V and J are TRBV11-3 and TRBJ2-3; 8 nucleotides agree with TRBD1. V dropped 1 base and J dropped 4; count of bases not matched to a gene: 4. Germline CDR1 is SGHNT and CDR2 is YENEEA. CDR3 size: 15 residues. Here the CDR3 reads CASSLGQGSADTQYF. The CDR3 region has the DNA TGTGCCAGCAGCTTAGGACAGGGGTCGGCAGATACGCAGTATTTT.

This clonotype has a handful of counts. The chain couples TRBV7-3 to TRBJ1-3; D perhaps matches TRBD1 (6 bases). CDR3 length: 16 amino acids. The germline gives CDR1 SGHTA, CDR2 FQGTGA. V lost 1 base, J lost 0 bases, and 10 bases lay in between. The CDR3 DNA follows: TGTGCCAGCAGCTTAAGTGGAGGGGGCTCTGGAAACACCATATATTTT. Encoded protein: CASSLSGGGSGNTIYF.

V is TRBV19 and J is TRBJ1-5, with a tentative D call TRBD1 (5 bases). This CDR3 region has 15 residues. Germline CDR1 reads LNHDA; CDR2 reads SQIVND (reference sequence). V was pared by 6 bases and J by 1 base, with 13 bases between. The CDR3 coding sequence is TGTGCCAGTAGCGCCGTTGGGGGGAGCAATCAGCCCCAGCATTTT. Protein sequence: CASSAVGGSNQPQHF.

In this sample, this clonotype turned up many times. The CDR3 DNA follows: TGTGCCAGCAGCCGACCGGGACTAGCGGGAGGAAATACGCAGTATTTT. This codes for CASSRPGLAGGNTQYF. The V gene is TRBV14, the J gene TRBJ2-3, with 15 bases aligning to TRBD2. CDR3 size: 16 residues. Germline lookup yields CDR1 SGHDN and CDR2 FVKESK. V gave up 4 bases and J gave up 7 bases; unmatched junction bases: 6.

In this sample, this clonotype turned up many times. The chain uses TRBV28 and TRBJ2-3; 13 nucleotides line up with TRBD2. Germline-derived CDR1 and CDR2 are MDHEN and SYDVKM. V shed 5 bases, J shed 5 bases, and the junction held 13 bases outside the gene matches. The CDR3 runs to 18 residues. The CDR3 region has the DNA TGTGCCAGCAGTCTTATCTCGGGACTAGCGGGATTGGGAGATACGCAGTATTTT. Translating it yields CASSLISGLAGLGDTQYF.

This clonotype occurred a few times. This chain uses TRBV9 with TRBJ2-6; no definite D call. Deletions cut 2 bases from V and 2 bases from J, with 11 bases between. Looked up from germline, CDR1 is SGDLS and CDR2 is YYNGEE. The CDR3 consists of 16 residues. The CDR3 protein is CASSVSNSAGANVLTF. The CDR3 region has the DNA TGTGCCAGCAGCGTCTCTAACAGCGCTGGGGCCAACGTCCTGACTTTC.

This chain links TRBV2 with TRBJ2-7; 14 positions match TRBD2. The CDR3 runs 16 residues. Germline assignment: CDR1 SNHLY and CDR2 FYNNEI. V gave up 8 bases and J gave up 4 bases; unmatched junction bases: 10. The CDR3 DNA reads as TGTGCCAGCGGGTTGGAGACTAGCGGGAGGGTGTACGAGCAGTACTTC. It codes for CASGLETSGRVYEQYF.

In this sample, this clonotype turned up many times. The genes are TRBV3-1 and TRBJ1-2; the D is unclear. The V end lost 0 bases, the J end lost 4 bases, and 6 bases lay between the germline ends. Germline CDR1 reads LGHDT; CDR2 reads YNNKEL (reference sequence). This CDR3 has 13 residues. The CDR3 loop reads CASSQDRGYGYTF. The CDR3 DNA is TGTGCCAGCAGCCAAGATCGCGGCTATGGCTACACCTTC.

The V gene is TRBV18, the J gene TRBJ2-2; D gene uncertain. The V and J ends lost 3 bases and 3 bases respectively, with 17 bases between them. CDR3 size: 17 residues. In germline, CDR1 is KGHSH, CDR2 LQKENI. CDR3 coding DNA: TGTGCCAGCTCACCCCCAGTTGGCGGAATCTACACCGGGGAGCTGTTTTTT. This gives the protein CASSPPVGGIYTGELFF. The whole variable domain, remainder taken from reference TRBV18 and TRBJ2-2, is NAGVMQNPRHLVRRRGQEARLRCSPMKGHSHVYWYRQLPEEGLKFMVYLQKENIIDESGMPKERFSAEFPKEGPSILRIQQVVRGDSAAYFCASSPPVGGIYTGELFFGEGSRLTVL.

This clonotype was picked up many times. The chain carries TRBV15 and TRBJ2-4; TRBD1 agrees at 10 bases. There are 20 residues in the CDR3. The trim removed 3 bases at V and 0 bases at J, leaving 14 bases unmatched. From germline, CDR1 is LNHNV and CDR2 YYDKDF (reference sequence). The CDR3 is CATSSRDRGGTPLAKNIQYF. CDR3 sequence (DNA): TGTGCCACCAGCAGCCGGGACAGGGGAGGGACCCCCCTAGCCAAAAACATTCAGTACTTC. Based on the CDR3 plus reference TRBV15 and TRBJ2-4, the full variable domain is DAMVIQNPRYQVTQFGKPVTLSCSQTLNHNVMYWYQQKSSQAPKLLFHYYDKDFNNEADTPDNFQSRRPNTSFCFLDIRSPGLGDTAMYLCATSSRDRGGTPLAKNIQYFGAGTRLSVL.

This clonotype was counted a few times. The V and J genes are TRBV11-2 and TRBJ1-3; unclear D gene. V was cut by 4 bases and J by 4 bases, with 8 bases left in between. The CDR3 runs to 13 residues. The germline V gene has CDR1 SGHAT and CDR2 FQNNGV. The CDR3 DNA sequence: TGTGCCAGCAGCTCGTCCTGGGGAAACACCATATATTTT. It yields the protein CASSSSWGNTIYF.

This clonotype was seen many times. The CDR3 bases are TGTGCCAGCAGTTTTGTACCGGGACAGGCTAACTATGGCTACACCTTC. It yields the protein CASSFVPGQANYGYTF. The chain couples TRBV12-3 or TRBV12-4 to TRBJ1-2; TRBD1 aligns across 8 bases. CDR3 length equals 16 residues. V gave up 3 bases and J gave up 0 bases; unmatched junction bases: 6.

This clonotype was detected ten times or more. V gene TRBV20-1 combines with J gene TRBJ2-4; 7 bases align to TRBD2. J lost 3 bases, V lost 0 bases, and 2 bases had no gene match. Germline V lookup: CDR1 DFQATT, CDR2 SNEGSKA (reference sequence). This CDR3 region has 14 residues. CDR3 region: CSARDREGKNIQYF. The CDR3, as DNA: TGCAGTGCTAGAGACAGGGAGGGCAAAAACATTCAGTACTTC.

This clonotype was recorded at least ten times. The chain links TRBV12-3 or TRBV12-4 to TRBJ2-3; D gene uncertain. The CDR3 has 13 residues. V was clipped by 2 bases and J by 4 bases, with 7 bases between them. The CDR3 bases are TGTGCCAGCAGTTTAAAAAGGGCAGATACGCAGTATTTT. Amino acid sequence: CASSLKRADTQYF.

The table lists this clonotype with many counts. The chain uses TRBV7-9 and TRBJ1-6, with a weak D call TRBD1 (5 bases). V lost 5 bases and J 10 bases, leaving 12 bases between the germline ends. Germline V gives CDR1 SEHNR, CDR2 FQNEAQ (reference sequence). The CDR3 is 13 residues long. CDR3 nucleotides: TGTGCCAGCAGCCCTGACACAGGATCACCCCTCCACTTT. It specifies CASSPDTGSPLHF.

The chain employs TRBV7-9 and TRBJ2-5, with D maybe TRBD2 (6 bases). The CDR3 has 14 residues. Germline CDR1 is SEHNR and CDR2 is FQNEAQ (reference sequence). V was shortened by 5 bases and J by 1 base, with 11 bases between the two germline ends. This CDR3 reads CASSPAGGQETQYF. The CDR3, as DNA: TGTGCCAGCAGCCCCGCCGGGGGCCAAGAGACCCAGTACTTC.

This clonotype was seen a single time. With a much larger clone just one base away, this may be a read error. The V call is TRBV15, the J call TRBJ2-4, with D unresolved. With 1 base removed from V and 2 bases from J, the gap between germline ends came to 15 bases. The length of the CDR3 is 17 residues. The V gene's germline CDR1 is LNHNV and CDR2 YYDKDF (reference sequence). The CDR3: CATSRAWTNLTKNIQYF. The CDR3 coding sequence is TGTGCCACCAGCAGAGCTTGGACGAATCTAACCAAAAACATTCAGTACTTC.

This clonotype showed up many times. At one end, the junction sequence differs from germline, possibly due to a read error. The chain recombines TRBV5-1 with TRBJ2-5, with 14 bases aligning to TRBD2. The CDR3 is 15 residues long. From germline, CDR1 is SGHRS and CDR2 YFSETQ. Here the CDR3 DNA reads TGTGCCAGCAGCTTGGGACTAGCGGGAGTAGAGACCCAGTACTTC. This translates into CASSLGLAGVETQYF.

The CDR3 loop reads CATSDGSVSYNEQFF. Here the CDR3 DNA reads TGTGCCACCAGTGATGGCAGTGTCTCCTACAATGAGCAGTTCTTC. V gene TRBV24-1 combines with J gene TRBJ2-1; D gene uncertain. V was pared by 3 bases and J by 0 bases, with 8 bases between. The CDR3 totals 15 residues. Germline loops: CDR1 KGHDR, CDR2 SFDVKD.

The rearrangement uses TRBV6-1 and TRBJ2-7; D is undetermined. This CDR3 is 15 amino acids long. V shed 8 bases and J shed 4 bases, with 21 bases lying between them. Germline values: CDR1 MNHNS, CDR2 SASEGT. This CDR3 reads CASAKLPSVGYEQYF. CDR3 nucleotide sequence: TGTGCCAGCGCAAAGCTTCCCAGCGTGGGGTACGAGCAGTACTTC.

V usage is TRBV19 and J usage is TRBJ2-2; D is ambiguous. The CDR3 loop spans 15 amino acids. Germline assignment: CDR1 LNHDA and CDR2 SQIVND (reference sequence). Trimming pared 8 bases from V and 1 base from J, leaving 14 bases between. The CDR3 region has the DNA TGTGCCAGTTTAAATAGGCTAAAGAACACCGGGGAGCTGTTTTTT. It is translated as CASLNRLKNTGELFF.

The rearrangement links TRBV4-3 to TRBJ2-1; no firm D call. Trimming removed 0 bases from V and 8 bases from J, with 8 bases in between. This CDR3 spans 13 amino acids. The germline V gene encodes CDR1 LGHNA and CDR2 YSLEER. The CDR3: CASSQDWSHEQFF. The CDR3 coding sequence is TGCGCCAGCAGCCAAGATTGGTCTCATGAGCAGTTCTTC.

This clonotype was seen more than once but under ten times. V and J are TRBV27 and TRBJ2-2, with 7 bases that match TRBD1. Germline lookup yields CDR1 MNHEY and CDR2 SMNVEV (reference sequence). The trim removed 3 bases at V and 4 bases at J, leaving 8 bases unmatched. The CDR3 spans 16 residues. CDR3 sequence reads: CASSLLQGVTTGELFF. The CDR3 nucleotides read TGTGCCAGCAGTTTGTTGCAGGGGGTGACCACCGGGGAGCTGTTTTTT.